One and the same sample provided the 10 T cell receptor beta chains below, sequenced in a study of blood T cells in healthy people across ages. A sample-barcoded 5' primer and a J-beta primer mix were used in a second PCR of roughly 7 to 12 cycles. One entry per CDR3 protein, called by TCRdb with MiXCR from the 5' RACE reads. The sample has hundreds of thousands of distinct CDR3 sequences, roughly 25% seen once. These data were also reused for a study on T cells of mothers and their children.

Sample: blood. These receptor sequences come from a boy under 18 in good health.

A few counts support this clonotype. CDR3 DNA sequence: TGTGCCAGCAGTTTTAGTGGGGGTAACTATGGCTACACCTTC. It codes for CASSFSGGNYGYTF. The chain employs TRBV28 and TRBJ1-2, with D tentatively TRBD1 (5 bases). The CDR3 has 14 amino acids. V was cut by 3 bases and J by 1 base, with 9 bases left in between. Germline V gives CDR1 MDHEN, CDR2 SYDVKM.

Remarks on this clonotype: Sequence at one end of the junction differs from germline and may be a read error. This chain connects TRBV6-6 to TRBJ2-4, with a tentative D call TRBD2 (5 bases). This CDR3 comprises 16 residues. CDR1 and CDR2 (germline): MNHNY, SVGAGI (reference sequence). The CDR3 bases are TGTGCCAGCAGTCCCGGACGGAATCTAGCCAAAAACATTCGGTACTTC. It is translated as CASSPGRNLAKNIRYF.

This clonotype was observed a few times. This chain joins TRBV5-1 and TRBJ2-3; the D gene is possibly TRBD2 (5 bases). The CDR3 consists of 16 residues. Germline V gene sequence: CDR1 SGHRS, CDR2 YFSETQ. V gave up 1 base and J gave up 2 bases, with 14 bases separating them. This CDR3 is CASSLPDWTSTDTQYF. CDR3 bases: TGCGCCAGCAGCTTGCCCGACTGGACTTCCACAGATACGCAGTATTTT. Supplemented by reference TRBV5-1 and TRBJ2-3, the full variable domain reads KAGVTQTPRYLIKTRGQQVTLSCSPISGHRSVSWYQQTPGQGLQFLFEYFSETQRNKGNFPGRFSGRQFSNSRSEMNVSTLELGDSALYLCASSLPDWTSTDTQYFGPGTRLTVL.

This clonotype was seen a few times. V and J are TRBV12-5 and TRBJ2-1, with D tentatively TRBD1 (6 bases). This CDR3 is built from 13 residues. The germline V gene encodes CDR1 LGHNT and CDR2 FRNRAP. V was trimmed by 4 bases and J by 10 bases, leaving 14 bases between them. The CDR3 region has the DNA TGTGCTAGTGGTTATCTGTACAGGGACGAGCAGTTCTTC. It is translated as CASGYLYRDEQFF.

The gene calls are TRBV4-1 and TRBJ2-6; either TRBD1 or TRBD2 may supply D (5 bases each). CDR1 is MGHRA, CDR2 YSYEKL, per germline. The CDR3 consists of 16 residues. V dropped 1 base and J dropped 2 bases, with 9 bases sitting between them. CDR3 DNA: TGCGCCAGCAGCCAAGGAGGGGTCCCTGGGGCCAACGTCCTGACTTTC. This encodes CASSQGGVPGANVLTF.

This clonotype was detected a few times. V and J are TRBV10-3 and TRBJ1-4; D unresolved. Germline loops: CDR1 ENHRY, CDR2 SYGVKD. V lost 10 bases, J lost 3 bases, and 9 bases lay in between. CDR3 length equals 12 residues. In DNA, the CDR3 is TGTGCCACTCGGATACCTAATGAAAAACTGTTTTTT. It specifies CATRIPNEKLFF.

This clonotype was found a few times. V gene TRBV28 combines with J gene TRBJ2-3; 8 bases align to TRBD2. Germline V gene data show CDR1 as MDHEN and CDR2 as SYDVKM. The CDR3 runs to 16 residues. The trim removed 6 bases at V and 2 bases at J, leaving 10 bases unmatched. The CDR3 coding sequence is TGTGCCAGCAGCGGGGGGGCTAGCGGAATCACAGATACGCAGTATTTT. Residues: CASSGGASGITDTQYF.

The genes are TRBV5-1 and TRBJ2-2; D might be TRBD2 (5 bases). CDR1 SGHRS and CDR2 YFSETQ come from the germline V gene. This CDR3 has 16 amino acids. V shed 3 bases and J shed 4 bases, with 16 bases lying between them. CDR3 coding DNA: TGCGCCAGCAGCTCCCGACTAAATCTGGGCACCGGGGAGCTGTTTTTT. This codes for CASSSRLNLGTGELFF.

This clonotype was detected once. This chain joins TRBV5-6 and TRBJ2-7; 8 bases match TRBD2. The CDR3 spans 15 residues. The germline V gene has CDR1 SGHDT and CDR2 YYEEEE. The trim removed 5 bases at V and 4 bases at J, leaving 11 bases unmatched. As DNA, the CDR3 is TGTGCCAGCAGTCAAAGCACTAGCGGCGGGTACGAGCAGTACTTC. It yields the protein CASSQSTSGGYEQYF.

This chain links TRBV6-1 with TRBJ1-2, with D maybe TRBD1 (6 bases). Germline CDR1 reads MNHNS; CDR2 reads SASEGT. V shed 0 bases and J shed 3 bases, with 14 bases lying between them. The CDR3 extends over 16 amino acids. The chain's CDR3 is CASSEARGGSDYGYTF. The CDR3 DNA reads as TGTGCCAGCAGTGAAGCGCGAGGGGGATCGGACTATGGCTACACCTTC.